A single sample is the source of the 17 T cell receptor beta chains below, sequenced in a study of blood T cell repertoires in COVID-19. Sequenced by immunoSEQ multiplex PCR; TCRdb stores in-frame clones only, minus some. This repertoire shows about 400,000 clones, around 90% found once; its top ten account for around 2%. Sequencing was performed on PBMCs or T cells enriched from blood (not recorded which). The receptors originated from a woman in her 40s with acute COVID-19.

In the case of this clone: The sample holds other DNA sequences that translate to the same CDR3. The V gene is TRBV5-1, the J gene TRBJ1-4; a possible D gene is TRBD1 (6 bases). Germline-derived CDR1 and CDR2 are SGHRS and YFSETQ. The CDR3 runs 14 residues. Trimming took 4 bases from V and 7 from J, leaving 14 bases between them. In DNA form, the CDR3 reads TGCGCCAGCAGCCCGGGTCAAGGGGGTGAAAAACTGTTTTTT. Its protein is CASSPGQGGEKLFF.

Here the CDR3 DNA reads TGTGCCAGCAGTGAATTGCGACTAGCGGCCCAAGAGACCCAGTACTTC. Protein product: CASSELRLAAQETQYF. The rearrangement links TRBV2 to TRBJ2-5; TRBD2 agrees at 9 bases. The CDR3 runs to 16 residues. CDR1 and CDR2 from the germline V gene are SNHLY and FYNNEI. The V gene end was trimmed by 2 bases and the J gene end by 1 base; junction bases not matched to a gene: 5.

This sequence joins TRBV5-4 and TRBJ2-4; D is unresolved. Per germline, CDR1 SGHNT and CDR2 YYREEE (reference sequence). CDR3 size: 13 residues. V lost 0 bases and J lost 7, with 8 bases in between. CDR3 bases: TGTGCCAGCAGCTTGGGCCCACGGAACATTCAGTACTTC. Translation gives CASSLGPRNIQYF.

This clone was picked up one time. The chain uses TRBV19 and TRBJ2-1; 8 positions agree with TRBD2. This CDR3 is built from 15 residues. J gave up 5 bases and V 3 bases, and 6 bases lay outside the gene matches. Germline V lookup: CDR1 LNHDA, CDR2 SQIVND (reference sequence). The CDR3 is CASSISSGSHNEQFF. The CDR3 DNA is TGTGCCAGTAGTATCTCTAGCGGGTCACACAATGAGCAGTTCTTC.

The CDR3, as DNA: TGTGCCAGCAGCCAAGAGTACACCTCAGGAGGGTCCGGGGAGCTGTTTTTT. Translated, it gives CASSQEYTSGGSGELFF. The V gene is TRBV3-1 (or the pseudogene TRBV3-2), the J gene TRBJ2-2, with D possibly being TRBD2 (6 bases). Germline CDR1 and CDR2: LGHDT and YNNKEL (reference sequence). CDR3 length: 17 residues. Trimming stripped 0 bases from V and 6 bases from J, with 17 bases between.

The V call is TRBV5-4, the J call TRBJ1-1, with 11 bases aligning to TRBD1. The CDR3 is 14 amino acids. J gave up 11 bases and V 4 bases, and 10 bases lay outside the gene matches. Germline CDR1 reads SGHNT; CDR2 reads YYREEE (reference sequence). CDR3 nucleotides: TGTGCCAGCAGCCATCCAGGACAGGGGGCGCATGCTTTCTTT. Translation: CASSHPGQGAHAFF.

V is TRBV18 and J is TRBJ1-1; the D is unclear. CDR1 is KGHSH, CDR2 LQKENI, per germline. The CDR3 is 13 amino acids. Trimming removed 3 bases from V and 3 bases from J, with 8 bases in between. Written as DNA, the CDR3 is TGTGCCAGCTCACCGGAGGTTGACACTGAAGCTTTCTTT. It encodes CASSPEVDTEAFF.

This rearrangement joins TRBV5-1 to TRBJ2-5, with D perhaps TRBD1 (6 bases). CDR3 size: 13 residues. The V end was cut by 5 bases, the J end by 4 bases, with 12 bases between. The V gene's germline CDR1 is SGHRS and CDR2 YFSETQ. The CDR3 bases are TGCGCCAGCAGTGTGGGGGCCTCAGAGACCCAGTACTTC. It specifies CASSVGASETQYF.

Worth noting for this clone: The sample contains more than one DNA sequence encoding this CDR3. The CDR3, as DNA: TGTGCCAGCAGCTTGGGGGGGTCCTATAATTCACCCCTCCACTTT. Protein product: CASSLGGSYNSPLHF. The rearrangement joins TRBV11-2 to TRBJ1-6, with D perhaps matching TRBD1 (5 bases). The CDR3 consists of 15 residues. The V gene lost 3 bases and the J gene lost 1 base, with 7 bases spanning the gap. Per the germline V gene, CDR1 is SGHAT and CDR2 is FQNNGV.

This clone is a singleton in its sample. This chain uses TRBV5-1 with TRBJ1-2; weak D call: TRBD1 (5 bases). There are 13 residues in the CDR3. Trimming removed 4 bases from V and 4 bases from J, with 11 bases in between. The V gene's germline CDR1 is SGHRS and CDR2 YFSETQ. The DNA for the CDR3 is TGCGCCAGCAGCGACCAGGGTAGCTATGGCTACACCTTC. As protein: CASSDQGSYGYTF.

This chain connects TRBV5-1 to TRBJ1-4; 9 bases map to TRBD1. Per germline, CDR1 SGHRS and CDR2 YFSETQ. After removal of 0 bases from V and 6 bases from J, the junction contained 9 bases not matched to a gene. The CDR3 spans 17 residues. The CDR3 DNA follows: TGCGCCAGCAGCTTGGCGTTAACAGGGGGCGTTTATGAAAAACTGTTTTTT. Translating gives CASSLALTGGVYEKLFF.

The V gene is TRBV5-6, the J gene TRBJ1-6; possibly TRBD1 for D (6 bases). Germline values: CDR1 SGHDT, CDR2 YYEEEE. Trimming shortened V by 4 bases and J by 9 bases, and 20 bases separated the two germline ends. There are 16 residues in the CDR3. This CDR3 reads CASSPPSDSGLSPLHF. The CDR3 DNA sequence: TGTGCCAGCAGCCCACCGTCGGACAGTGGGCTTTCACCCCTCCACTTT.

This chain links TRBV9 with TRBJ2-1; a weak D match, TRBD2 (5 bases). Trimming took 3 bases from V and 7 from J, leaving 11 bases between them. The CDR3 runs to 13 residues. Germline CDR1 SGDLS, CDR2 YYNGEE. The CDR3 nucleotides read TGTGCCAGCAGCGCCTTACTAGGGAATGAGCAGTTCTTC. It specifies CASSALLGNEQFF. Supplemented by reference TRBV9 and TRBJ2-1, the full variable domain reads DSGVTQTPKHLITATGQRVTLRCSPRSGDLSVYWYQQSLDQGLQFLIQYYNGEERAKGNILERFSAQQFPDLHSELNLSSLELGDSALYFCASSALLGNEQFFGPGTRLTVL.

The chain uses TRBV2 and TRBJ1-1; 7 bases are shared with TRBD1. Trimming removed 9 bases from V and 4 bases from J; junction bases left unmatched: 5. CDR1 and CDR2 from the germline V gene are SNHLY and FYNNEI. The CDR3 is 12 amino acids. The CDR3 is CASKQGSTEAFF. CDR3 coding DNA: TGTGCCAGTAAACAGGGGAGCACTGAAGCTTTCTTT. Supplemented by reference TRBV2 and TRBJ1-1, the full variable domain reads EPEVTQTPSHQVTQMGQEVILRCVPISNHLYFYWYRQILGQKVEFLVSFYNNEISEKSEIFDDQFSVERPDGSNFTLKIRSTKLEDSAMYFCASKQGSTEAFFGQGTRLTVV.

The genes are TRBV2 and TRBJ2-3; D is possibly TRBD2 (6 bases). The germline V gene has CDR1 SNHLY and CDR2 FYNNEI. The CDR3 extends over 14 amino acids. V lost 4 bases, J lost 2 bases, and 10 bases lay in between. CDR3 amino acids: CASSGGVSTDTQYF. The CDR3, as DNA: TGTGCCAGCAGTGGGGGGGTATCCACAGATACGCAGTATTTT. The full variable domain, in which reference TRBV2 and TRBJ2-3 provide the parts outside the CDR3, is EPEVTQTPSHQVTQMGQEVILRCVPISNHLYFYWYRQILGQKVEFLVSFYNNEISEKSEIFDDQFSVERPDGSNFTLKIRSTKLEDSAMYFCASSGGVSTDTQYFGPGTRLTVL.

This chain joins TRBV19 and TRBJ1-4; D unresolved. There are 15 residues in the CDR3. V lost 8 bases and J 7 bases, leaving 20 bases between the germline ends. Germline-derived CDR1 and CDR2 are LNHDA and SQIVND (reference sequence). CDR3 DNA: TGTGCCAGTTCCCCCCGCGGGCTTGCAAGTGAAAAACTGTTTTTT. Its translation is CASSPRGLASEKLFF.

The V gene is TRBV2, the J gene TRBJ1-1; TRBD1 agrees at 7 bases. Unmatched junction bases numbered 6, after V lost 8 bases and J lost 3 bases. This CDR3 comprises 13 residues. The germline CDR1 and CDR2 sequences are SNHLY and FYNNEI. For the CDR3, the DNA is TGTGCCAGCGAAGGGGGCGGGTACACTGAAGCTTTCTTT. This sequence encodes CASEGGGYTEAFF. The whole variable domain, filled in from reference TRBV2 and TRBJ1-1, reads EPEVTQTPSHQVTQMGQEVILRCVPISNHLYFYWYRQILGQKVEFLVSFYNNEISEKSEIFDDQFSVERPDGSNFTLKIRSTKLEDSAMYFCASEGGGYTEAFFGQGTRLTVV.